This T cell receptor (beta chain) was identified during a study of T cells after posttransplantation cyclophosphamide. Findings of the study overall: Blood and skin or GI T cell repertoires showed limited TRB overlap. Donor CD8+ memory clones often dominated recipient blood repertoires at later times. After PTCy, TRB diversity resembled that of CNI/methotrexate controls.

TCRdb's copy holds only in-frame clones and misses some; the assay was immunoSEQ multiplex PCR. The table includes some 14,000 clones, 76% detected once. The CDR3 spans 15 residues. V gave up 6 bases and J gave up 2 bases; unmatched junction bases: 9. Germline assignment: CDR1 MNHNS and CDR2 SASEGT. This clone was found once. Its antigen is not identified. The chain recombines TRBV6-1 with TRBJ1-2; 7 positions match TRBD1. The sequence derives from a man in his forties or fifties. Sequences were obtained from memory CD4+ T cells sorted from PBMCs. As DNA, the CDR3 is TGTGCCAGCAGCGCCAGGGAAGGGGGCAACTATGGCTACACCTTC. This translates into CASSAREGGNYGYTF.